One sample yielded the 9 T cell receptor beta chains listed below, sequenced in a study of CD8+ T cells in alopecia areata. RNA extraction and reverse transcription yielded cDNA as sequencing template. Sequenced by immunoSEQ multiplex PCR; TCRdb stores in-frame clones only, minus some. The profile shows 150,000 to 200,000 clones, around three fifths of them singletons. Sequences were derived from CD4+ T cells sorted from blood, sampled at week 0. These receptors all stem from a human donor with alopecia areata.

DNA of the CDR3: TGTGCCAGCAGCCAGACTAGCGGACAAGAGACCCAGTACTTC. It translates to CASSQTSGQETQYF. V and J are TRBV9 and TRBJ2-5; 9 positions match TRBD2. The V segment lost 4 bases and the J segment 2 bases; nucleotides outside the gene matches: 3. The CDR3 spans 14 residues. Germline-derived CDR1 and CDR2 are SGDLS and YYNGEE. The whole variable domain, filled in from reference TRBV9 and TRBJ2-5, reads DSGVTQTPKHLITATGQRVTLRCSPRSGDLSVYWYQQSLDQGLQFLIQYYNGEERAKGNILERFSAQQFPDLHSELNLSSLELGDSALYFCASSQTSGQETQYFGPGTRLLVL.

The CDR3 DNA sequence: TGCAGCGTTGGTGAGACTAGCGGGGGGGCGTGGAATGAGCAGTTCTTC. Translated: CSVGETSGGAWNEQFF. The chain joins TRBV29-1 to TRBJ2-1, with 14 bases fitting TRBD2. J gave up 7 bases and V 4 bases, and 9 bases lay outside the gene matches. The germline gives CDR1 SQVTM, CDR2 ANQGSEA. There are 16 residues in the CDR3.

This clone was seen a few times. The chain uses TRBV27 and TRBJ2-5, with D perhaps TRBD2 (6 bases). This CDR3 region has 15 residues. V lost 5 bases to trimming and J lost 4 bases, with 17 bases between them. Per the germline V gene, CDR1 is MNHEY and CDR2 is SMNVEV (reference sequence). This CDR3 reads CASSPTPLARETQYF. In DNA form, the CDR3 reads TGTGCCAGCAGTCCGACCCCACTAGCACGAGAGACCCAGTACTTC.

This clone was seen only a few times. The V and J genes are TRBV29-1 and TRBJ2-1; D remains ambiguous. The ends were cut back, 3 bases at V and 2 bases at J, with 14 bases in the middle. Germline CDR1 and CDR2: SQVTM and ANQGSEA. This CDR3 region has 15 residues. The CDR3 region is CSVEGLLRTYNEQFF. As DNA, the CDR3 is TGCAGCGTTGAGGGGTTGTTGCGGACCTACAATGAGCAGTTCTTC.

This clone has only a few counts. The V call is TRBV4-1, the J call TRBJ2-1; 9 nucleotides match TRBD2. J gave up 6 bases and V 2 bases, and 5 bases lay outside the gene matches. The CDR3 contains 15 residues. CDR1 and CDR2 (germline): MGHRA, YSYEKL. The CDR3 region is CASSQPLAGSNEQFF. For the CDR3, the DNA is TGCGCCAGCAGCCAACCCCTAGCGGGATCCAATGAGCAGTTCTTC.

This clone was counted only a few times. This chain joins TRBV7-2 and TRBJ2-2; no definite D call. V dropped 1 base and J dropped 3 bases, with 0 bases sitting between them. CDR3 size: 12 residues. The germline V gene has CDR1 SGHTA and CDR2 FQGNSA. As DNA, the CDR3 is TGTGCCAGCAGCTTAGACACCGGGGAGCTGTTTTTT. It is translated as CASSLDTGELFF.

The V and J genes are TRBV30 and TRBJ1-3; D unclear. The CDR3 runs 14 residues. V was pared by 2 bases and J by 0 bases, with 8 bases between. Germline CDR1 reads GTSNPN; CDR2 reads SVGIG (reference sequence). CDR3 loop: CAWSPDVSGNTIYF. The CDR3 coding sequence is TGTGCCTGGAGTCCGGACGTCTCTGGAAACACCATATATTTT.

The chain carries TRBV5-1 and TRBJ1-2; a weak D match, TRBD1 (5 bases). This CDR3 spans 14 amino acids. Trimming cost V 4 bases and J 6 bases, with 16 bases left between them. Germline assignment: CDR1 SGHRS and CDR2 YFSETQ. The CDR3 bases are TGCGCCAGCAGCCCCCGTGGGAGGGGCGATGGCTACACCTTC. This encodes CASSPRGRGDGYTF.

The chain has TRBV29-1 and TRBJ2-3; 8 positions agree with TRBD2. After removal of 1 base from V and 4 bases from J, the junction contained 13 bases not matched to a gene. The CDR3 spans 17 residues. Germline CDR1 and CDR2: SQVTM and ANQGSEA. The CDR3 loop is CSVEARLARRFADTQYF. Here the CDR3 DNA reads TGCAGCGTTGAAGCGCGACTAGCGCGGAGGTTCGCAGATACGCAGTATTTT.